Below are 10 T cell receptor beta chains sequenced from a single sample in a study of blood T cell repertoires in COVID-19. Profiling relied on immunoSEQ multiplex PCR, and the TCRdb table lists in-frame clones only, not all of them. The table has approximately 120,000 clones, over 75% seen once; the top ten hold 17%. Input material: peripheral blood. The receptors shown here come from a man aged 30-40 years with COVID-19, enrolled during active disease.

V is TRBV11-3 and J is TRBJ2-2; 10 bases align to TRBD2. This CDR3 is 18 amino acids long. With 5 bases clipped from V and 7 bases from J, the junction kept 16 bases outside the gene matches. CDR1 and CDR2 from the germline V gene are SGHNT and YENEEA. CDR3 nucleotides: TGTGCCAGCAGCCCGAGGGATCTAGCGGGGGCGACATACGGGGAGCTGTTTTTT. Translating it yields CASSPRDLAGATYGELFF.

V is TRBV6-4 and J is TRBJ2-1; D ambiguous. Germline V gene sequence: CDR1 MRHNA, CDR2 SNTAGT. The CDR3 consists of 14 residues. Deletions cut 2 bases from V and 8 bases from J, with 13 bases between. CDR3 nucleotide sequence: TGTGCCAGCAGTGACGTCGCCCTCGGTGATGAGCAGTTCTTC. Protein: CASSDVALGDEQFF.

The chain uses TRBV9 and TRBJ1-1; D not certain. The V and J ends lost 0 bases and 3 bases respectively, with 9 bases between them. Germline CDR1 is SGDLS and CDR2 is YYNGEE. This CDR3 region has 14 residues. CDR3 nucleotides: TGTGCCAGCAGCGTAGCTTGGGGAGACACTGAAGCTTTCTTT. This gives the protein CASSVAWGDTEAFF.

The rearrangement uses TRBV5-1 and TRBJ2-7; no firm D call. V gave up 4 bases and J gave up 5 bases, with 13 bases separating them. This CDR3 has 13 amino acids. In germline, CDR1 is SGHRS, CDR2 YFSETQ. DNA for the CDR3: TGCGCCAGCAGCCCCCCGAGGTCGGACGAGCAGTACTTC. Amino acid sequence: CASSPPRSDEQYF.

This clone was recorded a few times. The chain uses TRBV11-2 and TRBJ1-5; D unclear. V gave up 1 base and J gave up 5 bases, with 12 bases separating them. The V gene's germline CDR1 is SGHAT and CDR2 FQNNGV. The CDR3 contains 15 residues. CDR3 amino acids: CASSLGRAGDQPQHF. The CDR3 DNA sequence: TGTGCCAGCAGCTTAGGACGGGCGGGCGATCAGCCCCAGCATTTT.

The V and J genes are TRBV11-2 and TRBJ2-1; 8 positions match TRBD1. Germline CDR1 reads SGHAT; CDR2 reads FQNNGV. Trimming cost V 1 base and J 2 bases; bases outside gene matches: 1. This CDR3 contains 15 residues. The CDR3 reads CASSLAGQAYNEQFF. The CDR3 region has the DNA TGTGCCAGCAGCTTAGCGGGACAGGCCTACAATGAGCAGTTCTTC.

The rearrangement joins TRBV30 to TRBJ1-2, with D possibly TRBD1 on 5 matching bases. The CDR3 covers 13 residues. Germline V gives CDR1 GTSNPN, CDR2 SVGIG (reference sequence). Trimming removed 0 bases at V and 8 bases at J, with 13 bases between. The CDR3 reads CAWSVKGARGYTF. The CDR3 DNA sequence: TGTGCCTGGAGTGTAAAAGGGGCGAGGGGCTACACCTTC.

This clone occurred many times. The chain uses TRBV2 and TRBJ2-1; a possible D gene is TRBD2 (6 bases). This CDR3 spans 13 amino acids. Germline CDR1 is SNHLY and CDR2 is FYNNEI. V was cut by 6 bases and J by 3 bases, with 9 bases left in between. CDR3 DNA: TGTGCCAGCAGAGGGACTGTCTACAATGAGCAGTTCTTC. Its protein is CASRGTVYNEQFF.

This chain links TRBV23-1 with TRBJ2-1; tentatively, D is TRBD1 (6 bases). TRBV23-1 is known as an ORF, though its function is uncertain. The V end lost 8 bases, the J end lost 10 bases, and 33 bases lay between the germline ends. The CDR3 covers 18 residues. As DNA, the CDR3 is TGCGCCAGCGGTTTCGAGGCCGACAGGTCAATTGTGGTAGGGGAGCAGTTCTTC. Its protein product is CASGFEADRSIVVGEQFF.

The chain combines TRBV5-6 with TRBJ1-5; D unclear. CDR1 SGHDT and CDR2 YYEEEE come from the germline V gene. V gave up 1 base and J gave up 0 bases, with 8 bases separating them. CDR3 length: 15 amino acids. DNA of the CDR3: TGTGCCAGCAGCTTGCACGCGGGTAGCAATCAGCCCCAGCATTTT. Residues: CASSLHAGSNQPQHF.